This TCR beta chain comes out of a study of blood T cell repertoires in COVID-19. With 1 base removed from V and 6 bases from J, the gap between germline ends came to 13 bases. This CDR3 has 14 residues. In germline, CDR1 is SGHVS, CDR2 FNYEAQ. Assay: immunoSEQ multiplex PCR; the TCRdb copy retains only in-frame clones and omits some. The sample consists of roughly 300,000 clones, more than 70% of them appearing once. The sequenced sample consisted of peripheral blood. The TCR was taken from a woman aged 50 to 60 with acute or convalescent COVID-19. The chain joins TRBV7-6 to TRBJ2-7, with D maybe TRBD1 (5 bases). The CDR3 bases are TGTGCCAGCAGCTTAGGAAAAAGGGGTGGCGAGCAGTACTTC. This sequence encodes CASSLGKRGGEQYF.